The next 19 T cell receptor beta chains were all read from a single sample in a study of T-cell reconstitution after alpha-beta-depleted transplantation in children. Preparing the TCRbeta library involved the use of unique molecular identifiers. TCRdb processed the PCR reads anew with MiXCR; each CDR3 protein has one entry. Of 640,000 or so distinct CDR3 sequences in the sample, roughly 17% are singletons; the top ten hold about 1.1%. Sequences were derived from PBMCs from the stem cell graft donor, sampled from the stem cell graft. All receptors come from a human donor who donated a stem cell graft to a child with acute myeloid leukemia.

This clonotype was recorded a few times. The V and J genes are TRBV20-1 and TRBJ1-1, with D possibly being TRBD1 (5 bases). CDR1 and CDR2 from the germline V gene are DFQATT and SNEGSKA (reference sequence). The germline V and J ends were trimmed by 4 bases and 0 bases, with 15 bases remaining between them. This CDR3 region has 15 residues. The chain's CDR3 is CSANGAEGLNTEAFF. DNA for the CDR3: TGCAGTGCTAATGGGGCCGAAGGGTTGAACACTGAAGCTTTCTTT.

This clonotype was seen more than once but under ten times. CDR3: CASRVTGYEKLFF. The CDR3 DNA follows: TGTGCCAGCAGGGTAACAGGGTATGAAAAACTGTTTTTT. The chain is built from TRBV12-3 or TRBV12-4 and TRBJ1-4; D may be TRBD1 (6 bases). With 6 bases removed from V and 6 bases from J, the gap between germline ends came to 11 bases. The CDR3 is made up of 13 amino acids.

This clonotype was counted many times. The V and J genes are TRBV20-1 and TRBJ1-4, with D maybe TRBD1 (5 bases). V was cut by 0 bases and J by 5 bases, with 16 bases left in between. This CDR3 comprises 16 residues. Germline CDR1 reads DFQATT; CDR2 reads SNEGSKA (reference sequence). The CDR3 spells CSARDRAGFENEKLFF. The CDR3 DNA sequence: TGCAGTGCTAGAGATCGTGCAGGGTTCGAGAATGAAAAACTGTTTTTT.

This clonotype appeared a few times. The rearrangement joins TRBV10-3 to TRBJ2-7; D gene ambiguous. Looked up from germline, CDR1 is ENHRY and CDR2 is SYGVKD. This CDR3 has 11 amino acids. The germline V and J ends were trimmed by 5 bases and 1 base, with 3 bases remaining between them. CDR3: CAISYSYEQYF. CDR3 sequence (DNA): TGTGCCATCAGTTATTCCTACGAGCAGTACTTC.

The gene calls are TRBV18 and TRBJ2-5, with D uncertain. The CDR3 totals 13 residues. Trimming shortened V by 4 bases and J by 4 bases, and 10 bases separated the two germline ends. Germline CDR1 is KGHSH and CDR2 is LQKENI. DNA of the CDR3: TGTGCCAGCTCACGCACCCTCGGAGAGACCCAGTACTTC. Translating it yields CASSRTLGETQYF.

The table lists this clonotype with many counts. This rearrangement joins TRBV20-1 to TRBJ2-7; TRBD2 matches 11 bases. Germline assignment: CDR1 DFQATT and CDR2 SNEGSKA (reference sequence). CDR3 size: 14 residues. V was clipped by 2 bases and J by 4 bases; unmatched bases: 4. In DNA form, the CDR3 reads TGCAGTGCTAGACCGGGGACTAGCGGTTACGAGCAGTACGTC. This gives the protein CSARPGTSGYEQYV.

The chain uses TRBV7-2 and TRBJ1-2; D is unresolved. This CDR3 has 16 amino acids. Looked up from germline, CDR1 is SGHTA and CDR2 is FQGNSA. Trimming cost V 1 base and J 4 bases, with 16 bases left between them. The CDR3 DNA sequence: TGTGCCAGCAGCTTAGGGCCTGGGAGGATAGCCTATGGCTACACCTTC. As protein: CASSLGPGRIAYGYTF.

This clonotype was picked up a small number of times. V gene TRBV20-1 combines with J gene TRBJ1-4; D not certain. CDR1 DFQATT and CDR2 SNEGSKA come from the germline V gene (reference sequence). This CDR3 has 15 amino acids. Between the trimmed V and J ends, which lost 0 bases and 14 bases, there was a span of 22 bases. The CDR3 nucleotides are TGCAGTGCTAGAGATAACAAGCAGCCCCGAGATGGGCTGTTTTTT. As protein: CSARDNKQPRDGLFF.

This clonotype has a count of ten or more. V is TRBV9 and J is TRBJ2-1; tentatively, D is TRBD2 (6 bases). This CDR3 has 14 residues. Per the germline V gene, CDR1 is SGDLS and CDR2 is YYNGEE. The V gene lost 2 bases and the J gene lost 0 bases, with 6 bases spanning the gap. CDR3 nucleotides: TGTGCCAGCAGCGTCGGGGGCTCCTACAATGAGCAGTTCTTC. Translated, it gives CASSVGGSYNEQFF.

Many counts were recorded for this clonotype. The chain uses TRBV5-1 and TRBJ1-6, with 10 bases fitting TRBD1. The CDR3 covers 16 residues. The junction had 11 bases not matched to a gene; V was cut back by 2 bases and J by 12 bases. Germline V gene sequence: CDR1 SGHRS, CDR2 YFSETQ. CDR3 DNA sequence: TGCGCCAGCAGCTTCGTAGCGACAGGGGGCGGACAACCCCTCCACTTT. Its translation: CASSFVATGGGQPLHF.

This clonotype showed up just a few times. The CDR3 nucleotides read TGCAGTGCTAGTTTTCCGAATCCGAACACCGGGGAGCTGTTTTTT. This encodes CSASFPNPNTGELFF. This chain joins TRBV20-1 and TRBJ2-2; no reliable D call. The V and J ends lost 3 bases and 0 bases respectively, with 11 bases between them. This CDR3 region has 15 residues. Germline CDR1 and CDR2: DFQATT and SNEGSKA (reference sequence).

The chain couples TRBV5-1 to TRBJ2-2; D unclear. With 2 bases removed from V and 1 base from J, the gap between germline ends came to 6 bases. Germline V gene data show CDR1 as SGHRS and CDR2 as YFSETQ. The CDR3 length is 14 residues. The CDR3 nucleotides are TGCGCCAGCAGCTTTATACAGAACACCGGGGAGCTGTTTTTT. It encodes CASSFIQNTGELFF.

This chain uses TRBV9 with TRBJ2-3; 11 nucleotides align to TRBD2. CDR3 size: 18 residues. J gave up 1 base and V 0 bases, and 7 bases lay outside the gene matches. Germline V CDR1 and CDR2: SGDLS, YYNGEE. The CDR3 region has the DNA TGTGCCAGCAGCGTAGTAGCGGGGGGGCCAGGAGGCACAGATACGCAGTATTTT. Protein product: CASSVVAGGPGGTDTQYF.

In its sample, this clonotype was seen a few times. This chain links TRBV5-1 with TRBJ2-2; D perhaps matches TRBD1 (5 bases). Trimming pared 4 bases from V and 5 bases from J, leaving 12 bases between. There are 14 residues in the CDR3. The germline gives CDR1 SGHRS, CDR2 YFSETQ. CDR3 sequence reads: CASSPPAGTGELFF. Here the CDR3 DNA reads TGCGCCAGCAGCCCCCCCGCAGGGACCGGGGAGCTGTTTTTT.

This clonotype was detected many times. This chain joins TRBV5-6 and TRBJ2-1; 14 bases fit TRBD2. The CDR3 covers 15 residues. J was trimmed by 5 bases and V by 3 bases; bases with no gene match: 1. The germline CDR1 and CDR2 sequences are SGHDT and YYEEEE. The CDR3 protein is CASSWGLAGDNEQFF. CDR3 coding DNA: TGTGCCAGCAGCTGGGGACTAGCGGGGGACAATGAGCAGTTCTTC.

V usage is TRBV7-2 and J usage is TRBJ1-1, with D perhaps matching TRBD1 (5 bases). CDR1 SGHTA and CDR2 FQGNSA come from the germline V gene. The CDR3 has 14 residues. Trimming pared 4 bases from V and 0 bases from J, leaving 9 bases between. Written as DNA, the CDR3 is TGTGCCAGCAGCTGGGGACTCGTGAACACTGAAGCTTTCTTT. It codes for CASSWGLVNTEAFF.

The chain links TRBV6-2 or TRBV6-3 to TRBJ2-3; 7 bases fit TRBD1. Germline V gene lookup returns CDR1 MNHEY and CDR2 SVGEGT. The CDR3 runs to 13 residues. Trimming cost V 2 bases and J 6 bases; bases outside gene matches: 2. CDR3 coding DNA: TGTGCCAGCAGTTACCCCAGGGGGGATACGCAGTATTTT. Translation gives CASSYPRGDTQYF.

This clonotype was detected many times. V and J are TRBV20-1 and TRBJ2-3, with TRBD2 matching 10 bases. Germline CDR1 reads DFQATT; CDR2 reads SNEGSKA (reference sequence). The length of the CDR3 is 13 residues. CDR3 residues: CSHRGLADDTQYF. Written as DNA, the CDR3 is TGCAGCCACCGTGGACTAGCGGATGATACGCAGTATTTT.

Notes on this clonotype: Given a much more abundant clone one base away, this may be a read error. V and J are TRBV29-1 and TRBJ2-7; possible D gene TRBD2, 6 bases. Germline CDR1 SQVTM, CDR2 ANQGSEA. The CDR3 sequence is 15 residues long. The CDR3 DNA is TGCAGCGTCGTTTCGGGGGAGTCGGCGACCTACGACCAGTACTTC. Protein product: CSVVSGESATYDQYF.